Listed here are 21 T cell receptor beta chains from one sample, sequenced in a study of response to subunit inactivated influenza vaccine. One entry per CDR3 protein results from TCRdb running MiXCR on the RT-PCR reads. The profile shows 450,000 to 600,000 distinct CDR3 sequences, more than 15% of them singletons. Specimen: CD4+ T cells sorted from PBMCs, collected less than 30 months after vaccination. The receptors stem from a man aged 50 to 75 who received an inactivated influenza vaccine.

This clonotype was observed a handful of times. The chain carries TRBV11-2 and TRBJ1-3; 7 bases are shared with TRBD1. V trimming: 6 bases; J trimming: 3 bases; junction bases outside the gene matches: 14. The CDR3 runs to 17 residues. Per the germline V gene, CDR1 is SGHAT and CDR2 is FQNNGV. The CDR3 spells CASRRVPRTGVGNTIYF. The CDR3 DNA reads TGTGCCAGCAGACGAGTGCCCCGAACAGGGGTTGGAAACACCATATATTTT.

The chain is built from TRBV5-1 and TRBJ1-2; TRBD1 matches at 7 bases. The junction had 6 bases not matched to a gene; V was cut back by 6 bases and J by 4 bases. Germline V gives CDR1 SGHRS, CDR2 YFSETQ. The CDR3 consists of 13 residues. The CDR3 is CASTRTGAYGYTF. The CDR3 bases are TGCGCCAGCACCCGGACAGGAGCCTATGGCTACACCTTC.

The rearrangement joins TRBV18 to TRBJ2-7; D is perhaps TRBD2 (6 bases). The ends were cut back, 3 bases at V and 5 bases at J, with 17 bases in the middle. CDR1 and CDR2 (germline): KGHSH, LQKENI. The CDR3 has 15 residues. The CDR3 DNA reads TGTGCCAGCTCACCTTTAGGAGGGAATGAACACGAGCAGTACTTC. Its translation is CASSPLGGNEHEQYF. The entire variable domain, with the rest obtained from reference TRBV18 and TRBJ2-7, is as follows: NAGVMQNPRHLVRRRGQEARLRCSPMKGHSHVYWYRQLPEEGLKFMVYLQKENIIDESGMPKERFSAEFPKEGPSILRIQQVVRGDSAAYFCASSPLGGNEHEQYFGPGTRLTVT.

The gene calls are TRBV7-3 and TRBJ2-5, with D possibly TRBD2 on 5 matching bases. V was clipped by 1 base and J by 5 bases, with 8 bases between them. Germline V gene lookup returns CDR1 SGHTA and CDR2 FQGTGA. This CDR3 contains 13 residues. CDR3 DNA sequence: TGTGCCAGCAGCTTAATACTAGGGGAGACCCAGTACTTC. This codes for CASSLILGETQYF.

This clonotype was counted between two and nine times. This chain joins TRBV5-1 and TRBJ1-2; TRBD1 agrees at 11 bases. Germline values: CDR1 SGHRS, CDR2 YFSETQ. The length of the CDR3 is 14 residues. Trimming at V came to 4 bases and at J to 3 bases, leaving 2 bases not matched to a gene. The CDR3 reads CASSRDRGDYGYTF. In nucleotides, the CDR3 is TGCGCCAGCAGCCGGGACAGGGGGGACTATGGCTACACCTTC.

This clonotype was detected only a few times. The chain recombines TRBV20-1 with TRBJ1-5; a possible D gene is TRBD1 (5 bases). This CDR3 has 14 residues. The V gene lost 2 bases and the J gene lost 4 bases, with 12 bases spanning the gap. Germline assignment: CDR1 DFQATT and CDR2 SNEGSKA (reference sequence). The CDR3 is CSARSSWGNQPQHF. Written as DNA, the CDR3 is TGCAGTGCTAGATCCTCGTGGGGGAATCAGCCCCAGCATTTT.

There are a few counts of this clonotype. This sequence joins TRBV7-2 and TRBJ2-1, with TRBD2 as a possible D gene (6 bases). The V gene's germline CDR1 is SGHTA and CDR2 FQGNSA. The CDR3 totals 14 residues. The V end lost 3 bases, the J end lost 5 bases, and 11 bases lay between the germline ends. The CDR3 loop reads CASSLGGLHNEQFF. The CDR3 nucleotides are TGTGCCAGCAGCTTGGGGGGTCTGCACAATGAGCAGTTCTTC.

The J gene is TRBJ2-5, the V gene TRBV7-8; the match to TRBD1 covers 9 bases. This CDR3 has 12 amino acids. The trim removed 1 base at V and 13 bases at J, leaving 4 bases unmatched. Germline V gene data show CDR1 as SGHVS and CDR2 as FQNEAQ. In DNA, the CDR3 is TGTGCCAGCAGCTTAGGACAGGGGGTCTTGTACTTC. This translates into CASSLGQGVLYF.

This chain uses TRBV20-1 with TRBJ2-7; 7 positions agree with TRBD1. This CDR3 comprises 14 residues. With 6 bases clipped from V and 3 bases from J, the junction kept 11 bases outside the gene matches. Germline loops: CDR1 DFQATT, CDR2 SNEGSKA (reference sequence). CDR3 in DNA: TGCAGTGCCCCCTCACCGGGACAGTTCTACGAGCAGTACTTC. The encoded protein is CSAPSPGQFYEQYF.

This clonotype came up a few times. J is TRBJ2-2 and V is TRBV3-1; D is possibly TRBD2 (6 bases). The CDR3 sequence is 14 residues long. The germline V gene encodes CDR1 LGHDT and CDR2 YNNKEL (reference sequence). V dropped 3 bases and J dropped 4 bases, with 9 bases sitting between them. CDR3 loop: CASSQHGGTGELFF. The CDR3 DNA is TGTGCCAGCAGCCAGCACGGGGGCACCGGGGAGCTGTTTTTT. Supplemented by reference TRBV3-1 and TRBJ2-2, the full variable domain reads DTAVSQTPKYLVTQMGNDKSIKCEQNLGHDTMYWYKQDSKKFLKIMFSYNNKELIINETVPNRFSPKSPDKAHLNLHINSLELGDSAVYFCASSQHGGTGELFFGEGSRLTVL.

The chain uses TRBV6-2 or TRBV6-3 and TRBJ2-4; tentative D call: TRBD2 (6 bases). V dropped 9 bases and J dropped 0 bases, with 18 bases sitting between them. CDR1 MNHEY and CDR2 SVGEGT come from the germline V gene. This CDR3 has 16 amino acids. CDR3 loop: CASHPGVQLAKNIQYF. CDR3 coding DNA: TGTGCCAGTCACCCGGGAGTTCAGCTAGCCAAAAACATTCAGTACTTC.

This clonotype was seen only a few times. This chain joins TRBV5-1 and TRBJ2-1, with 10 bases matching TRBD1. The trim removed 4 bases at V and 7 bases at J, leaving 8 bases unmatched. The CDR3 consists of 15 residues. Germline CDR1 is SGHRS and CDR2 is YFSETQ. CDR3 nucleotide sequence: TGCGCCAGCAGCCCCGGGGACAGGGGTTGGAATGAGCAGTTCTTC. This gives the protein CASSPGDRGWNEQFF.

The rearrangement joins TRBV24-1 to TRBJ1-5, with D hard to call. Trimming removed 4 bases from V and 3 bases from J, with 9 bases in between. The CDR3 has 14 amino acids. Germline CDR1 is KGHDR and CDR2 is SFDVKD. CDR3 residues: CATSDSGNNQPQHF. The CDR3 DNA is TGTGCCACCAGTGACTCGGGAAACAATCAGCCCCAGCATTTT.

This clonotype was observed a handful of times. The chain uses TRBV7-2 and TRBJ2-7; 12 bases agree with TRBD2. Germline CDR1 reads SGHTA; CDR2 reads FQGNSA. This CDR3 is built from 15 residues. Trimming removed 3 bases from V and 6 bases from J; junction bases left unmatched: 6. The CDR3 nucleotides are TGTGCCAGCAGCTTTTCTAGCGGGAGGGCCTCCGAGCAGTACTTC. The encoded protein is CASSFSSGRASEQYF.

The table lists this clonotype with many counts. The CDR3 nucleotides read TGTGCCAGCAGTTGGGCGGGAGAGATCACAGATACGCAGTATTTT. It translates to CASSWAGEITDTQYF. The chain is built from TRBV3-1 and TRBJ2-3, with 7 bases that match TRBD2. The CDR3 sequence is 15 residues long. V lost 6 bases and J lost 2; bases outside the gene matches: 8. The germline V gene encodes CDR1 LGHDT and CDR2 YNNKEL (reference sequence).

This clonotype appeared many times. The gene calls are TRBV12-3 or TRBV12-4 and TRBJ1-1; no clear D gene. V was pared by 3 bases and J by 0 bases, with 8 bases between. The CDR3 is 14 residues long. CDR3: CASSFGTVNTEAFF. CDR3 in DNA: TGTGCCAGCAGTTTTGGCACAGTGAACACTGAAGCTTTCTTT.

V gene TRBV29-1 combines with J gene TRBJ1-2, with D perhaps matching TRBD1 (6 bases). Germline V CDR1 and CDR2: SQVTM, ANQGSEA. V lost 6 bases and J 0 bases, leaving 14 bases between the germline ends. The CDR3 has 14 amino acids. Here the CDR3 DNA reads TGCAGCGTCCCCCCAGGGGCAACTAACTATGGCTACACCTTC. Its translation: CSVPPGATNYGYTF.

This clonotype was recorded many times. CDR3: CASSLSSDNEQFF. The CDR3 DNA reads TGTGCCAGCAGTCTCTCTAGCGACAATGAGCAGTTCTTC. The chain uses TRBV12-3 or TRBV12-4 and TRBJ2-1; D might be TRBD2 (6 bases). This CDR3 contains 13 residues. V was pared by 5 bases and J by 5 bases, with 10 bases between.

This chain connects TRBV7-2 to TRBJ2-7; a weak D match, TRBD2 (6 bases). Trimming pared 4 bases from V and 0 bases from J, leaving 19 bases between. The CDR3 has 17 amino acids. The germline V gene has CDR1 SGHTA and CDR2 FQGNSA. CDR3 sequence: CASSSTLWASDSYEQYF. The CDR3 nucleotides are TGTGCCAGCAGCTCTACTCTCTGGGCTAGCGACTCCTACGAGCAGTACTTC.

This clonotype was counted only a few times. The chain is built from TRBV6-5 and TRBJ2-5; D gene ambiguous. Germline values: CDR1 MNHEY, CDR2 SVGAGI. There are 14 residues in the CDR3. Trimming removed 1 base at V and 5 bases at J, with 11 bases between. Written as DNA, the CDR3 is TGTGCCAGCAGTTACTTTGGGTCGTGGGAGACCCAGTACTTC. It is translated as CASSYFGSWETQYF.

The chain has TRBV6-2 or TRBV6-3 and TRBJ2-5; 12 nucleotides line up with TRBD2. Germline CDR1 reads MNHEY; CDR2 reads SVGEGT. There are 16 residues in the CDR3. Losses at the gene ends were 4 bases for V and 1 base for J; bases not matched to a gene: 4. CDR3 nucleotides: TGTGCCAGCAGTTCCCGGACTAGCGGGGTCCAAGAGACCCAGTACTTC. It codes for CASSSRTSGVQETQYF.